The rows below give T cell receptor beta chains drawn from one sample of a study of vaccination and CD4 T cells after COVID-19. TCRdb used MiXCR to reprocess the PCR reads, holding one entry per CDR3 protein. The sample carries more than 25,000 distinct CDR3 sequences, about 50% recorded once. The sequencing here drew on CD4+ T cells from blood, taken about 7 months after SARS-CoV-2 vaccination. The receptor source for this set is a human donor who had recovered from COVID-19. Both conserved end residues are part of each CDR3. D genes are given only for firm matches. Not all rows give a size; the values are once, few, many and, for expanded clones, a class.

TRBV4-2,few,NA,TRBJ1-5,15,CASSSRRGPNQPQHF,TGTGCCAGCAGCAGTAGGCGGGGTCCCAATCAGCCCCAGCATTTT
TRBV20-1,few,TRBD2,TRBJ2-7,18,CSARTGPSGRIPSYEQYF,TGCAGTGCTAGAACGGGACCTAGCGGGAGGATTCCTTCCTACGAGCAGTACTTC
TRBV6-5,NA,TRBD2,TRBJ2-7,17,CASSYSGVPGRLYEQYF,TGTGCCAGCAGTTACTCTGGTGTTCCCGGGAGGCTTTACGAGCAGTACTTC
TRBV7-3,NA,TRBD2,TRBJ2-1,19,CASHYPGLAGPSSYNEQFF,TGTGCCAGCCATTATCCGGGACTAGCGGGACCTAGCTCCTACAATGAGCAGTTCTTC
TRBV7-9,NA,NA,TRBJ2-3,13,CASSPDESDTQYF,TGTGCCAGCAGCCCGGACGAATCGGATACGCAGTATTTT
TRBV7-2,NA,NA,TRBJ2-1,15,CASTLVWGADNEQFF,TGTGCCAGCACCCTTGTGTGGGGGGCGGACAATGAGCAGTTCTTC
TRBV27,NA,NA,TRBJ1-1,14,CASSFTGENTEAFF,TGTGCCAGCAGTTTTACAGGCGAGAACACTGAAGCTTTCTTT
TRBV12-3/TRBV12-4,few,TRBD1,TRBJ2-5,13,CASSSGQEETQYF,TGTGCCAGCAGTTCGGGACAGGAAGAGACCCAGTACTTC
TRBV20-1,few,NA,TRBJ2-7,16,CSARTVGARVTGEQYF,TGCAGTGCTAGAACCGTGGGGGCGCGAGTAACGGGGGAGCAGTACTTC
TRBV20-1,NA,NA,TRBJ1-5,15,CSARGRGWYNQPQHF,TGCAGTGCCAGAGGGCGGGGGTGGTACAATCAGCCCCAGCATTTT
TRBV6-2/TRBV6-3,few,TRBD2,TRBJ2-2,16,CASRDPGLGDTGELFF,TGTGCCAGCAGAGATCCGGGACTAGGGGACACCGGGGAGCTGTTTTTT
TRBV6-2/TRBV6-3,NA,TRBD1,TRBJ1-2,18,CASSYGAEDRGLRYGYTF,TGTGCCAGCAGTTACGGAGCGGAGGACAGGGGTCTTCGTTATGGCTACACCTTC
TRBV7-8,few,NA,TRBJ1-1,15,CASSLARVRITEAFF,TGTGCCAGCAGCTTAGCGCGGGTCCGTATCACTGAAGCTTTCTTT
TRBV28,few,NA,TRBJ1-6,12,CAIRGSDSPLHF,TGTGCCATTAGGGGGAGCGATTCACCCCTCCACTTT
TRBV6-2/TRBV6-3,NA,NA,TRBJ1-1,14,CASNLQGQGTEAFF,TGTGCCAGCAATTTACAGGGTCAGGGCACTGAAGCTTTCTTT
TRBV6-1,NA,NA,TRBJ1-5,15,CASSQRGGAGQPQHF,TGTGCCAGCAGCCAAAGGGGGGGGGCTGGGCAGCCCCAGCATTTT
TRBV20-1,NA,TRBD1,TRBJ1-1,16,CSARDNRQGLNTEAFF,TGCAGTGCTAGAGATAACCGACAGGGTTTGAACACTGAAGCTTTCTTT
TRBV20-1,few,TRBD2,TRBJ2-7,14,CSARWREDLREQYF,TGCAGTGCTAGGTGGCGGGAGGACTTAAGGGAGCAGTACTTC
TRBV19,NA,TRBD2,TRBJ2-3,16,CASSVPKRENKDTQYF,TGTGCCAGTAGTGTACCGAAGCGGGAGAATAAAGATACGCAGTATTTT
TRBV28,NA,NA,TRBJ2-7,17,CASSAPGRAFTSYEQYF,TGTGCCAGCAGTGCTCCGGGACGCGCCTTTACGTCCTACGAGCAGTACTTC
TRBV7-2,NA,NA,TRBJ1-1,14,CASSSGTGGTEAFF,TGTGCCAGCAGCTCGGGGACGGGTGGCACTGAAGCTTTCTTT
TRBV27,NA,NA,TRBJ2-7,14,CASKPGLSAYEQYF,TGTGCCAGCAAACCGGGACTTAGCGCCTACGAGCAGTACTTC
TRBV28,NA,TRBD1,TRBJ2-7,14,CASSLNRGPYEQYF,TGTGCCAGCAGTTTGAACAGGGGGCCCTACGAGCAGTACTTC
TRBV7-6,NA,NA,TRBJ2-6,16,CASSLRAVSGANVLTF,TGTGCCAGCAGCTTGAGGGCAGTCTCTGGGGCCAACGTCCTGACTTTC
TRBV27,NA,NA,TRBJ1-6,14,CASSPRTGPSPLHF,TGTGCCAGCAGTCCAAGAACAGGTCCCTCACCCCTCCACTTT
TRBV5-4,NA,NA,TRBJ2-3,14,CASSLGLSTDTQYF,TGTGCCAGCAGCTTGGGCCTCTCCACAGATACGCAGTATTTT
TRBV6-4,few,TRBD2,TRBJ2-1,15,CASSETSGSYNEQFF,TGTGCCAGCAGTGAGACTAGCGGCTCCTACAATGAGCAGTTCTTC
TRBV29-1,once,NA,TRBJ1-1,12,CSVGGVNTEAFF,TGCAGCGTGGGGGGGGTGAACACTGAAGCTTTCTTT
TRBV7-2,NA,TRBD2,TRBJ2-7,15,CASSYSGRLLYEQYF,TGTGCCAGCAGCTATAGCGGGAGACTTCTCTACGAGCAGTACTTC
TRBV12-3/TRBV12-4,NA,NA,TRBJ1-5,14,CASNMWSSNQPQHF,TGTGCCAGCAATATGTGGTCTAGCAATCAGCCCCAGCATTTT
TRBV10-3,few,NA,TRBJ2-3,15,CAISEDITSTDTQYF,TGTGCCATCAGTGAAGACATTACCAGCACAGATACGCAGTATTTT
TRBV21-1,few,NA,TRBJ2-7,15,CASSKDSLRSGEQYF,TGTGCCAGCAGCAAAGACTCTTTGAGGTCCGGCGAGCAGTACTTC
TRBV28,NA,TRBD1,TRBJ1-6,15,CASSLGTGESSPLHF,TGTGCCAGCAGTTTAGGGACAGGGGAGTCTTCACCCCTCCACTTT
TRBV20-1,few,NA,TRBJ1-1,12,CSARQGNTEAFF,TGCAGTGCTAGACAGGGGAACACTGAAGCTTTCTTT
TRBV20-1,few,TRBD1,TRBJ2-3,13,CSAPRQGPDTQYF,TGCAGTGCACCGCGACAGGGGCCAGATACGCAGTATTTT
TRBV20-1,NA,TRBD2,TRBJ2-1,16,CSARGPREASYNEQFF,TGCAGTGCTAGAGGTCCGCGGGAGGCGTCCTACAATGAGCAGTTCTTC
TRBV7-2,few,NA,TRBJ2-7,17,CASSQGGASAGFYEQYF,TGTGCCAGCAGCCAGGGTGGAGCCTCGGCCGGTTTCTACGAGCAGTACTTC
TRBV21-1,NA,NA,TRBJ2-2,16,CASSKATGRKTGELFF,TGTGCCAGCAGCAAAGCTACAGGGCGGAAAACCGGGGAGCTGTTTTTT
TRBV5-4,few,NA,TRBJ1-1,13,CASSFTMNTEAFF,TGTGCCAGCAGCTTTACGATGAACACTGAAGCTTTCTTT
TRBV7-6,NA,NA,TRBJ1-6,15,CASSLRLDWNSPLHF,TGTGCCAGCAGCTTACGGTTGGACTGGAATTCACCCCTCCACTTT
TRBV24-1,NA,NA,TRBJ1-3,14,CATSDGSSGNTIYF,TGTGCCACCAGTGATGGGTCCTCTGGAAACACCATATATTTT
TRBV7-2,NA,TRBD2,TRBJ2-7,15,CASSLIVLAAYEQYF,TGTGCCAGCAGCTTAATAGTACTAGCGGCCTACGAGCAGTACTTC
TRBV7-3,few,TRBD2,TRBJ2-5,16,CASSLVAGPGGETQYF,TGTGCCAGCAGCTTAGTTGCGGGACCGGGGGGGGAGACCCAGTACTTC
TRBV7-2,NA,TRBD1,TRBJ2-5,14,CASSARTGGETQYF,TGTGCCAGCAGCGCCAGGACAGGGGGAGAGACCCAGTACTTC
TRBV28,few,NA,TRBJ1-5,19,CASSLSPGSLRYSNQPQHF,TGTGCCAGCAGTTTATCTCCGGGCAGCCTAAGGTATAGCAATCAGCCCCAGCATTTT
TRBV4-1,NA,NA,TRBJ2-1,12,CASSPNGDEQFF,TGCGCCAGCAGCCCGAATGGCGATGAGCAGTTCTTC
TRBV6-1,NA,NA,TRBJ1-5,14,CASSEEGGTGPQHF,TGTGCCAGCAGTGAAGAGGGGGGGACGGGGCCCCAGCATTTT
TRBV20-1,NA,TRBD1,TRBJ2-1,16,CSARGGTGDTYNEQFF,TGCAGTGCTAGAGGCGGGACAGGAGATACCTACAATGAGCAGTTCTTC
TRBV7-3,NA,TRBD2,TRBJ2-1,17,CASSLKGGLAGPNEQFF,TGTGCCAGCAGCTTAAAAGGGGGACTAGCGGGACCAAATGAGCAGTTCTTC
TRBV20-1,NA,NA,TRBJ2-1,15,CSAETQRVPYNEQFF,TGCAGTGCTGAGACCCAGCGGGTACCCTACAATGAGCAGTTCTTC
TRBV24-1,few,NA,TRBJ2-3,13,CATSIAAADTQYF,TGTGCCACCTCCATAGCGGCAGCAGATACGCAGTATTTT
TRBV7-9,NA,TRBD2,TRBJ2-7,19,CASSSGDRALAGGIYEQYF,TGTGCCAGCAGCTCGGGTGACAGGGCTTTGGCGGGAGGGATCTACGAGCAGTACTTC
TRBV6-4,NA,TRBD2,TRBJ2-5,15,CASHSLTSAVGSSYF,TGTGCCAGCCATTCGTTGACTAGCGCTGTGGGAAGTTCGTACTTC
TRBV20-1,NA,TRBD1,TRBJ2-2,14,CSATGQLNTGELFF,TGCAGTGCTACGGGACAGCTAAACACCGGGGAGCTGTTTTTT
TRBV10-2,NA,NA,TRBJ2-3,13,CASNPETTDTQYF,TGCGCCAGCAATCCGGAAACCACAGATACGCAGTATTTT
TRBV7-9,few,NA,TRBJ2-7,13,CASSSDASYEQYF,TGTGCCAGCAGCTCGGACGCATCCTACGAGCAGTACTTC
TRBV28,NA,TRBD1,TRBJ2-2,14,CASSVPGQVGELFF,TGTGCCAGCAGTGTCCCGGGACAGGTCGGGGAGCTGTTTTTT